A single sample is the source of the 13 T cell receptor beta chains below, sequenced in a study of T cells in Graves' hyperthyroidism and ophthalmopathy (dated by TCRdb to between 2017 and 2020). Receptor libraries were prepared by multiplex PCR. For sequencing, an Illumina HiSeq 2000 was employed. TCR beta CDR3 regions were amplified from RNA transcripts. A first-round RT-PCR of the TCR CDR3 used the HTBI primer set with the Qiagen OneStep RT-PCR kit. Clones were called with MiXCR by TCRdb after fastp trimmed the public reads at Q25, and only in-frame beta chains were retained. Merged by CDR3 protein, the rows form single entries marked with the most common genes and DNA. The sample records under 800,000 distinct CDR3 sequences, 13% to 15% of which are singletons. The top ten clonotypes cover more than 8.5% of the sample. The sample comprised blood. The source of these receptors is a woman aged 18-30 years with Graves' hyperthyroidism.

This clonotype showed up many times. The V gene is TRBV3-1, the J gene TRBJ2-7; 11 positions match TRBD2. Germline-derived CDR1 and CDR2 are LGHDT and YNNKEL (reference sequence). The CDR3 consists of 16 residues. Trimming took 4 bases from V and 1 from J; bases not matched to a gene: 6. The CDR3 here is CASSRRGLAESYEQYF. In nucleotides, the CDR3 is TGTGCCAGCAGCCGACGGGGACTAGCGGAATCCTACGAGCAGTACTTC.

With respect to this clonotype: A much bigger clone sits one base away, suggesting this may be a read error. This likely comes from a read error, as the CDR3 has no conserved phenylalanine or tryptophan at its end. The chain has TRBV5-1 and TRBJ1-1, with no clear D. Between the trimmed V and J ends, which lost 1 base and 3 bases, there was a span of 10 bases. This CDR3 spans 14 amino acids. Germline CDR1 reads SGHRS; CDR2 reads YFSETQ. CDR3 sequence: CASSLRAVDTEAFL. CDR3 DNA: TGCGCCAGCAGCTTGCGGGCCGTGGACACTGAAGCTTTCCTT.

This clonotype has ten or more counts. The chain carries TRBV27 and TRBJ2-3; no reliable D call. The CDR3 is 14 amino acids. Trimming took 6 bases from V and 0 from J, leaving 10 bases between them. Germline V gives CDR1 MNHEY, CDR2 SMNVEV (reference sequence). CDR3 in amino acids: CASRAWASTDTQYF. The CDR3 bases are TGTGCCAGCAGAGCGTGGGCTAGCACAGATACGCAGTATTTT.

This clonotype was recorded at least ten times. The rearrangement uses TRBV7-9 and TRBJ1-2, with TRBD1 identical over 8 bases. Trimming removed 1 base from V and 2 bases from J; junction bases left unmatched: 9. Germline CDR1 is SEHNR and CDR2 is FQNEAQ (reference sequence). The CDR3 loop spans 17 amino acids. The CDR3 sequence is CASSLGATGAGNYGYTF. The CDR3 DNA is TGTGCCAGCAGCTTAGGCGCGACAGGGGCGGGAAACTATGGCTACACCTTC.

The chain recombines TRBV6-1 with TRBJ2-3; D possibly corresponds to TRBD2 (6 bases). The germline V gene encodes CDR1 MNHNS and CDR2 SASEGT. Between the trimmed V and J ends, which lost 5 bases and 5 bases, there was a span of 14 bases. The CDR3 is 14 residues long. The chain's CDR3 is CASSYIQGGDTQYF. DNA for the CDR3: TGTGCCAGCAGTTACATCCAGGGAGGAGATACGCAGTATTTT.

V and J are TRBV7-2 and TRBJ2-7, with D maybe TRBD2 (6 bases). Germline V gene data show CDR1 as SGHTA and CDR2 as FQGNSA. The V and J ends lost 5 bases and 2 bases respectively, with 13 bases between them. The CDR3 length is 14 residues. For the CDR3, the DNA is TGTGCCAGCAGCCTCCGGGACTTCGCCTACGAGCAGTACTTC. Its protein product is CASSLRDFAYEQYF.

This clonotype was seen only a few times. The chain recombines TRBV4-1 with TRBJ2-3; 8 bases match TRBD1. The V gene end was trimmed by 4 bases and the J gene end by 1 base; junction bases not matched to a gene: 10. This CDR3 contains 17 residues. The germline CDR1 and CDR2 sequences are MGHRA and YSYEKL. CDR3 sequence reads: CASSRWTGRVGTDTQYF. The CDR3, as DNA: TGCGCCAGCAGCCGCTGGACAGGGCGCGTCGGCACAGATACGCAGTATTTT.

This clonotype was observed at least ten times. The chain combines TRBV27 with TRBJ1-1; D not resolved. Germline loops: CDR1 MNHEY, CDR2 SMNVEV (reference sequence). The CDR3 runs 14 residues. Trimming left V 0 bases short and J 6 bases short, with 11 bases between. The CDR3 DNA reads TGTGCCAGCAGTTTATCTCCAGCCCCGGCTGAAGCTTTCTTT. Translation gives CASSLSPAPAEAFF.

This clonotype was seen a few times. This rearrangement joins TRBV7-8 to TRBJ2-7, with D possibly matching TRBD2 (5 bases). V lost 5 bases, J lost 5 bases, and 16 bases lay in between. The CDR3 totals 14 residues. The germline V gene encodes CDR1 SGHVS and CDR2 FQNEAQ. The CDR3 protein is CASSLSGGPDEQYF. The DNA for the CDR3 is TGTGCCAGCAGCCTCAGCGGAGGACCGGACGAGCAGTACTTC.

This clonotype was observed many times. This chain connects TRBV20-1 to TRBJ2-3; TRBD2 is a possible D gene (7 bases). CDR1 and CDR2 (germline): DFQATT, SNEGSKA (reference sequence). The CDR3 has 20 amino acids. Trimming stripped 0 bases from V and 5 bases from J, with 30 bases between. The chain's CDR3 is CSARDHGLGGPPGVGDTQYF. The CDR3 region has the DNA TGCAGTGCTAGAGACCACGGCTTGGGGGGGCCACCCGGGGTTGGAGATACGCAGTATTTT.

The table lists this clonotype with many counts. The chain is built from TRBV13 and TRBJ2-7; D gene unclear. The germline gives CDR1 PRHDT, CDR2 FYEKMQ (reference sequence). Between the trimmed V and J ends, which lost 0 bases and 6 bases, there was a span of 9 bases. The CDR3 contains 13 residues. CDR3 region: CASSLGRVVEQYF. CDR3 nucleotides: TGTGCCAGCAGCTTAGGCCGCGTAGTCGAGCAGTACTTC.

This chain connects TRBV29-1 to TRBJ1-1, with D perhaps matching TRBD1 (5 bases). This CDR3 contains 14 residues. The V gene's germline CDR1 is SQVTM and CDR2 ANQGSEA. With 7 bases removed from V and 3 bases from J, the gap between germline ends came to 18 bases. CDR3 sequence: CSGHGTGGDTEAFF. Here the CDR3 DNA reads TGCAGCGGACATGGGACGGGTGGGGACACTGAAGCTTTCTTT.

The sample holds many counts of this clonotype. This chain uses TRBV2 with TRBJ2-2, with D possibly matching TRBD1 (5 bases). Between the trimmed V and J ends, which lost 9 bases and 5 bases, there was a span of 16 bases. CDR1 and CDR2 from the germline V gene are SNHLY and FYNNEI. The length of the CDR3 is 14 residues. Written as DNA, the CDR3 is TGTGCCAGTGCTAGATCCAGGGCGACCGGGGAGCTGTTTTTT. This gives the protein CASARSRATGELFF.